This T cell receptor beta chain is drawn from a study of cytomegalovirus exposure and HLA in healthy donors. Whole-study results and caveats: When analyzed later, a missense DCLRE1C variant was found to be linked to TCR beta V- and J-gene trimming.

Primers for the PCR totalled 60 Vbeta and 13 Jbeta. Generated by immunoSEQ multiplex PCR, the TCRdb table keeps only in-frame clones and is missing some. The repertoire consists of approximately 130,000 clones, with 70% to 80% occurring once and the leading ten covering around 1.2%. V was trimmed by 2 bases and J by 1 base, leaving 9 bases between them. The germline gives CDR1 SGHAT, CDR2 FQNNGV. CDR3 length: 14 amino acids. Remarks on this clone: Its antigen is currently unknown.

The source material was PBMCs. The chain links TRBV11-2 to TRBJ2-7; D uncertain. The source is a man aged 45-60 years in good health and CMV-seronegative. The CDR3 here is CASSLIADSYEQYF. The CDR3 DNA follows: TGTGCCAGCAGCTTAATCGCGGATTCCTACGAGCAGTACTTC.